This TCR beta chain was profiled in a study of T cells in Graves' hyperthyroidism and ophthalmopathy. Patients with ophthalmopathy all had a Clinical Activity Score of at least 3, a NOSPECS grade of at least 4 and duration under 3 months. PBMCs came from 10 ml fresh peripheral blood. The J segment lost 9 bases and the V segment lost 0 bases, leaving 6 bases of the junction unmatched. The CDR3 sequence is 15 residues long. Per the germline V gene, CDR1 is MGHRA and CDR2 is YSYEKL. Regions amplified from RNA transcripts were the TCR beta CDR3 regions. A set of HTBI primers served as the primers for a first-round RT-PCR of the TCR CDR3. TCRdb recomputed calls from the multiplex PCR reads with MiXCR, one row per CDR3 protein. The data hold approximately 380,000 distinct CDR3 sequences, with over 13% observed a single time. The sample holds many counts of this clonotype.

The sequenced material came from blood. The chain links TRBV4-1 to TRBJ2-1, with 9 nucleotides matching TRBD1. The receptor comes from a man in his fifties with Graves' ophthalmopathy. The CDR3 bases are TGCGCCAGCAGCCAAGACTCCGGGACAGGGCGTGAGCAGTTCTTC. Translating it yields CASSQDSGTGREQFF.